Sequencing of this T cell receptor beta chain was carried out in a study of blood T cell repertoires in COVID-19. In the study overall: Sites in the United States, Italy and Spain provided acute and convalescent COVID-19 samples.

The CDR3 covers 11 residues. Germline V gene lookup returns CDR1 DFQATT and CDR2 SNEGSKA (reference sequence). Between the trimmed V and J ends, which lost 2 bases and 4 bases, there was a span of 3 bases. Using immunoSEQ multiplex PCR, the repertoire was profiled, and TCRdb retains in-frame clones only, with some absent. The sample lists 250,000 or so clones, just under 85% occurring once. About this clone: Within the sample, other DNA sequences also encode this same CDR3.

Specimen: peripheral blood. This chain links TRBV20-1 with TRBJ2-1; D is unresolved. The receptor comes from a man at least 80 years old with acute or convalescent COVID-19. CDR3 nucleotide sequence: TGCAGTGCTAGACTTTACAATGAGCAGTTCTTC. Its translation: CSARLYNEQFF.